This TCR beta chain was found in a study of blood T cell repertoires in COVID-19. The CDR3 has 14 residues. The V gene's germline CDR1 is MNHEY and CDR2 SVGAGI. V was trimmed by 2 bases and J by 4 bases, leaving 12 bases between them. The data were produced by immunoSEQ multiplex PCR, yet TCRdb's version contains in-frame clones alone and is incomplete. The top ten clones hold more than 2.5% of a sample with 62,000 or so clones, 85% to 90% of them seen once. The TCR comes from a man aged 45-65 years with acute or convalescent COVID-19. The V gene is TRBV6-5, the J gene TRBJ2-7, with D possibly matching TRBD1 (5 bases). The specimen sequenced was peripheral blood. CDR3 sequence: CASSYGRGGYEQYF. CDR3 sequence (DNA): TGTGCCAGCAGTTACGGAAGGGGTGGGTACGAGCAGTACTTC.